What follows describes a single T cell receptor (beta chain). This specimen belongs to a study of blood T cell repertoires in COVID-19. For the study at large: The United States, Italy and Spain provided the acute and convalescent COVID-19 samples. T cells, B-cell-depleted T cells, or PBMCs supplied cDNA or gDNA.

The CDR3 totals 19 residues. Trimming pared 7 bases from V and 0 bases from J, leaving 24 bases between. CDR1 and CDR2 from the germline V gene are SGHAT and FQNNGV. Repertoires were generated with immunoSEQ multiplex PCR, while TCRdb's copy carries only in-frame clones and drops some. The sample holds about 39,000 clones, 94% seen once. Sample: peripheral blood. J is TRBJ2-2 and V is TRBV11-2; D remains unclear. The TCR originated in a human donor with active COVID-19. The donor label of this sample is uncertain. DNA of the CDR3: TGTGCCAGCACCACCTATAAAGTTTCCACCCTCGCGAACACCGGGGAGCTGTTTTTT. This gives the protein CASTTYKVSTLANTGELFF. Complete variable domain (other parts from reference TRBV11-2 and TRBJ2-2): EAGVAQSPRYKIIEKRQSVAFWCNPISGHATLYWYQQILGQGPKLLIQFQNNGVVDDSQLPKDRFSAERLKGVDSTLKIQPAKLEDSAVYLCASTTYKVSTLANTGELFFGEGSRLTVL.